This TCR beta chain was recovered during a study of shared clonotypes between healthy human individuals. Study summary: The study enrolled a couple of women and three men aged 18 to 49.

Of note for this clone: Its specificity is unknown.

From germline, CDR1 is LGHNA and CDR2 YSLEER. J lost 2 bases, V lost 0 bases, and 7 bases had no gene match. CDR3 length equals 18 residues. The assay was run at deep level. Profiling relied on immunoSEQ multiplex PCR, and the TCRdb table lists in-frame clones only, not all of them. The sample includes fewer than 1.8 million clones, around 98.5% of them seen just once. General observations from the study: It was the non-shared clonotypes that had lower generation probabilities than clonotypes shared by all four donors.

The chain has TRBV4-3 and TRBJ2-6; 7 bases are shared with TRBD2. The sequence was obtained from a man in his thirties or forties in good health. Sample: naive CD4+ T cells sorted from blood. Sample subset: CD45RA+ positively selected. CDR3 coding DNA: TGCGCCAGCAGCCAAGATCTTCTTGCGGGAGCTGGGGCCAACGTCCTGACTTTC. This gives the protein CASSQDLLAGAGANVLTF.